Following are 2 T cell receptor beta chains from one sample sequenced in a study of spatial heterogeneity in lung cancer. Documented time point: sample taken at primary tumor resection. The sequenced material consisted of unsorted whole RNA from tumor, nontumor lung or frozen PBMC. TCRdb passed the 5' RACE reads through MiXCR, listing each CDR3 protein once. The top ten clones hold around 10% of a sample with 48,000 or so distinct CDR3 sequences, 5.3% of them seen once. This specimen was PBMCs, taken at surgery. The receptors were gathered from a male donor with early-stage non-small cell lung cancer.

Remarks on this clonotype: A much larger clonotype is one base distant, so this may be a read error. This chain uses TRBV6-6 with TRBJ2-6; maybe TRBD1 (6 bases). The CDR3 loop spans 15 amino acids. The germline gives CDR1 MNHNY, CDR2 SVGAGI (reference sequence). CDR3 residues: CASRDRSSGANILTF. CDR3 nucleotides: TGTGCCAGCAGAGACAGGAGCTCTGGGGCCAACATCCTGACTTTC.

This clonotype was counted at least ten times. The rearrangement joins TRBV19 to TRBJ2-3; 9 nucleotides agree with TRBD2. From germline, CDR1 is LNHDA and CDR2 SQIVND (reference sequence). The CDR3 totals 13 residues. The V segment lost 6 bases and the J segment 6 bases; nucleotides outside the gene matches: 4. In DNA, the CDR3 is TGTGCCAGTAGGCTAGCGGGAATGGATACGCAGTATTTT. This gives the protein CASRLAGMDTQYF. Using reference TRBV19 and TRBJ2-3 for the parts outside the CDR3, the full variable domain is DGGITQSPKYLFRKEGQNVTLSCEQNLNHDAMYWYRQDPGQGLRLIYYSQIVNDFQKGDIAEGYSVSREKKESFPLTVTSAQKNPTAFYLCASRLAGMDTQYFGPGTRLTVL.